A selection of T cell receptor beta chains follows, all from one sample in a study of PD-L1 blockade in urothelial cancer. The data were produced by immunoSEQ multiplex PCR, yet TCRdb's version contains in-frame clones alone and is incomplete. The sample lists about 32,000 clones, roughly a third occurring once. The sequencing used tumor tissue, collected before atezolizumab (anti-PD-L1) treatment. These receptors were taken from a man in his 60s with urothelial cancer. Each CDR3 is given with its conserved first and last residue. Fields, in order: CDR3 protein, CDR3 DNA, D gene, V gene, clone size, J gene. The D gene is left open where the match is weak. Expanded clones are given a class, and other clones once, few, many or no size at all.

CASSPRAGGYTF TGTGCCAGCAGTCCAAGGGCGGGAGGCTACACCTTC NA TRBV6-8 few TRBJ1-2
CASSPMKASYEQYF TGTGCCAGCAGCCCGATGAAGGCCTCCTACGAGCAGTACTTC NA TRBV11-3 NA TRBJ2-7
CASSTSSSGNTIYF TGTGCCAGCTCAACTTCGAGCTCTGGAAACACCATATATTTT NA TRBV18 few TRBJ1-3
CASRPGTGGSGANVLTF TGTGCCAGCAGGCCCGGGACAGGGGGCTCTGGGGCCAACGTCCTGACTTTC TRBD1 TRBV6-8 NA TRBJ2-6
CASSYRGRITDTQYF TGTGCCAGCAGTTACAGGGGGCGAATCACAGATACGCAGTATTTT TRBD1 TRBV6-8 NA TRBJ2-3
CASSVATSGVETQYF TGTGCCAGCAGCGTAGCGACTAGCGGGGTAGAGACCCAGTACTTC TRBD2 TRBV9 many TRBJ2-5
CASSGPSGLAGGGANVLTF TGTGCCAGCAGCGGCCCATCCGGACTAGCGGGAGGTGGGGCCAACGTCCTGACTTTC TRBD2 TRBV9 NA TRBJ2-6
CASSLVNRQGRNTEAFF TGTGCCAGCAGCTTGGTAAACAGGCAGGGGCGCAACACTGAAGCTTTCTTT NA TRBV11-3 few TRBJ1-1
CASSSWGTGELFF TGTGCCAGCAGCTCCTGGGGTACCGGGGAGCTGTTTTTT NA TRBV9 NA TRBJ2-2
CASSLREGNLCTF TGTGCCAGCAGTTTACGTGAGGGCAATCTTTGCACCTTC NA TRBV27 NA TRBJ1-2
CASSLESGASTEAFF TGTGCCAGCAGCTTAGAGTCGGGGGCGAGTACTGAAGCTTTCTTT NA TRBV11-3 NA TRBJ1-1
CASSPDSNTGELFF TGCGCCAGCAGCCCGGACAGCAACACCGGGGAGCTGTTTTTT NA TRBV5-1 NA TRBJ2-2
CAWGTGGDQPQHF TGTGCCTGGGGGACAGGGGGCGATCAGCCCCAGCATTTT TRBD1 TRBV30 few TRBJ1-5
CASSAVNYEQYF TGTGCCAGCTCGGCTGTGAACTACGAGCAGTACTTC NA TRBV2 NA TRBJ2-7
CASTSRQPPYEQYF TGTGCCAGCACCTCCCGGCAGCCACCCTACGAGCAGTACTTC NA TRBV28 NA TRBJ2-7
CASSLGSTDTQYF TGTGCCAGCTCCCTCGGATCCACAGATACGCAGTATTTT NA TRBV28 NA TRBJ2-3
CASSDVGESYEQYF TGTGCCAGCAGTGACGTGGGGGAATCCTACGAGCAGTACTTC NA TRBV6-8 few TRBJ2-7
CASRTPGPQETQYF TGTGCCAGCAGGACCCCGGGACCTCAAGAGACCCAGTACTTC NA TRBV6-7 NA TRBJ2-5
CASSQETERLSGNTIYF TGCGCCAGCAGCCAAGAGACGGAAAGACTATCTGGAAACACCATATATTTT NA TRBV4-1 few TRBJ1-3
CAWSVLAGRQETQYF TGTGCCTGGAGTGTATTAGCGGGCAGACAAGAGACCCAGTACTTC TRBD2 TRBV30 few TRBJ2-5
CASSSRTSGRAGWEETQYF TGTGCCAGCAGCTCCCGGACTAGCGGGAGGGCCGGTTGGGAAGAGACCCAGTACTTC TRBD2 TRBV11-3 few TRBJ2-5
CASKYGGANVLTF TGTGCCAGCAAATATGGGGGGGCCAACGTCCTGACTTTC NA TRBV6-8 NA TRBJ2-6
CASSSGDQPQHF TGTGCCAGCAGTTCAGGGGATCAGCCCCAGCATTTT NA TRBV28 NA TRBJ1-5
CASSPGLAANTGELFF TGCGCCAGCAGCCCCGGACTAGCGGCCAACACCGGGGAGCTGTTTTTT TRBD2 TRBV5-1 NA TRBJ2-2
CASSGGLLTEGSRWFF TGCGCCAGCAGCGGGGGGTTATTGACCGAGGGGAGCAGGTGGTTCTTC NA TRBV5-1 few TRBJ2-1
CASSVDTGGGYEQYF TGTGCCAGCAGCGTAGATACAGGGGGCGGCTACGAGCAGTACTTC TRBD1 TRBV9 few TRBJ2-7
CASSRRLAGASSGNEQFF TGTGCCAGCAGTAGACGACTAGCGGGGGCGTCCTCGGGCAATGAGCAGTTCTTC TRBD2 TRBV2 NA TRBJ2-1
CASGDRGGLTSF TGTGCCAGCGGGGACAGGGGCGGTTTAACGAGCTTT TRBD1 TRBV14 NA TRBJ1-1
CATAGVSYEQYF TGTGCCACCGCTGGGGTATCCTACGAGCAGTACTTC NA TRBV19 NA TRBJ2-7
CASSFVKQGSYGYTF TGTGCCAGCAGTTTCGTGAAACAGGGTTCCTATGGCTACACCTTC NA TRBV6-8 NA TRBJ1-2
CATSPGQGNQPQHF TGTGCCACCAGCCCTGGACAGGGCAATCAGCCCCAGCATTTT TRBD1 TRBV15 few TRBJ1-5
CATSRGQGGEDTQYF TGTGCCACCAGCAGAGGACAGGGGGGAGAAGATACGCAGTATTTT TRBD1 TRBV15 NA TRBJ2-3
CASSERQNTEAFF TGCGCCAGCAGTGAGCGGCAGAACACTGAAGCTTTCTTT NA TRBV10-1 NA TRBJ1-1